This T cell receptor (beta chain) derives from a study of T cell responses to AZD1222 COVID-19 vaccine. Overall study findings and caveats: Clonal diversity was possibly underestimated; the donors were predominantly white British and more often female.

Per the germline V gene, CDR1 is SGHTA and CDR2 is FQGTGA. Deletions cut 5 bases from V and 2 bases from J, with 9 bases between. The CDR3 is made up of 13 amino acids. Method: immunoSEQ multiplex PCR; TCRdb's copy keeps in-frame clones and lacks some. The repertoire holds more than 85,000 clones, 88% seen once, with about 13% in the top ten. A word on this clone: Its antigen is not identified.

The chain uses TRBV7-3 and TRBJ1-2; D remains ambiguous. The receptor was isolated from an adult in good health. The sample in question was peripheral blood, obtained on day 0 of MenACWY control vaccination. The CDR3 DNA is TGTGCCAGCAGCCAAGACCAAAACTATGGCTACACCTTC. Encoded protein: CASSQDQNYGYTF.